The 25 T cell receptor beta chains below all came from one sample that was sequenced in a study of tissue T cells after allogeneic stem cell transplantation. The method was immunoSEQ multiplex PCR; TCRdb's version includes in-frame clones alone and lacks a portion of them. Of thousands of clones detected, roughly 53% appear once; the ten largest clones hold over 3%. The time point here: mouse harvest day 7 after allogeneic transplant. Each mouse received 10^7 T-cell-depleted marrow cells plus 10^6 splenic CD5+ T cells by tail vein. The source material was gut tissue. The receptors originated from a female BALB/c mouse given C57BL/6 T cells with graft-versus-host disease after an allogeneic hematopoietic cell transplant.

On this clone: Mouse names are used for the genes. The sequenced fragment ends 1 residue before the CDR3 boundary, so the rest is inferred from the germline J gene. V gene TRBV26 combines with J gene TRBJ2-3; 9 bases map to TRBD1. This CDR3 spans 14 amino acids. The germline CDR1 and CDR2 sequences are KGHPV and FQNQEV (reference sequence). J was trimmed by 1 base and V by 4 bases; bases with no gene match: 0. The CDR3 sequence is CASSRDRGAETLYF. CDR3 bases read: TGTGCCAGCAGTCGGGACAGGGGTGCAGAAACGCTGTAT.

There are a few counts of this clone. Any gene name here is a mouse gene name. The chain's CDR3 is CASSPSGGRPETLYF. The part of the CDR3 DNA that was read is TGTGCCAGCAGTCCGTCCGGGGGGCGCCCAGAAACGCTGTAT. J is TRBJ2-3 and V is TRBV24; D might be TRBD2 (7 bases). The observed sequence ends 1 residue before the CDR3 terminus, with the missing tail filled in from the germline J gene. Deletions cut 4 bases from V and 4 bases from J, with 15 bases between. CDR3 length equals 15 residues. CDR1 KGHTA and CDR2 FRNEEI come from the germline V gene.

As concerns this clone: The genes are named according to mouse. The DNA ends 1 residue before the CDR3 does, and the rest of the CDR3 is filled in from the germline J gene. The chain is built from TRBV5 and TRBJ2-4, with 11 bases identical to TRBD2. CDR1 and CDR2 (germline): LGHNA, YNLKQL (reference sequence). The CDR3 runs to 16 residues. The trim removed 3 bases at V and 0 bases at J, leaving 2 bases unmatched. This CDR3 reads CASSQDWGASQNTLYF. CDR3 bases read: TGTGCCAGCAGCCAGGACTGGGGGGCTAGTCAAAACACCTTGTAC.

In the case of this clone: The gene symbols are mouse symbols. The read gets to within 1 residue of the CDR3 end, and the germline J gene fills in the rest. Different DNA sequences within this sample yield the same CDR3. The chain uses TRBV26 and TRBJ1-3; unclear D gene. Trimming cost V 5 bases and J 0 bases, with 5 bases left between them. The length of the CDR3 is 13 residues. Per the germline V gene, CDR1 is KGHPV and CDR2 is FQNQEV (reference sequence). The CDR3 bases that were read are TGTGCCAGCAGTGGAAATTCTGGAAATACGCTCTAT. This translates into CASSGNSGNTLY. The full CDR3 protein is CASSGNSGNTLYF.

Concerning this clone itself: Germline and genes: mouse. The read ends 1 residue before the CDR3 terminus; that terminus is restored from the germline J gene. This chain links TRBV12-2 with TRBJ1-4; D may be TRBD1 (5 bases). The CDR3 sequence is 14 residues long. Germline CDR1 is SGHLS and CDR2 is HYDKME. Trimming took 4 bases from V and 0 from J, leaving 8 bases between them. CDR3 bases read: TGTGCCAGCTCCCCAGGGCTTTCCAACGAAAGATTATTT. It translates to CASSPGLSNERLF. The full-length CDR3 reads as CASSPGLSNERLFF.

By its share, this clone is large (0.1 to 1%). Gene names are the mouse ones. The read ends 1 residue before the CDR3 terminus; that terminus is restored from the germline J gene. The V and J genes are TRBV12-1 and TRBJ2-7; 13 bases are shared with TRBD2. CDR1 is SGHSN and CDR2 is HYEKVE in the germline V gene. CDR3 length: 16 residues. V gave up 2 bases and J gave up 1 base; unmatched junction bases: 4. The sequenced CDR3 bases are TGTGCCAGCTCTCCCCGGGACTGGGGGGGGTCCTATGAACAGTAC. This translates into CASSPRDWGGSYEQY. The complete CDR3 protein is CASSPRDWGGSYEQYF.

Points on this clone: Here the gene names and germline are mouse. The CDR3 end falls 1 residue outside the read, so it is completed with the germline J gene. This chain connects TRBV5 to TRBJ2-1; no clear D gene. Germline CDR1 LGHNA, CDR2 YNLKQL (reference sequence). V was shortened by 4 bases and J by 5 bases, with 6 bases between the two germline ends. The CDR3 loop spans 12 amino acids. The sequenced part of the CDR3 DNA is TGTGCCAGCAGCCTCCAAAATGCTGAGCAGTTC. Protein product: CASSLQNAEQF. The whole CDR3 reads CASSLQNAEQFF.

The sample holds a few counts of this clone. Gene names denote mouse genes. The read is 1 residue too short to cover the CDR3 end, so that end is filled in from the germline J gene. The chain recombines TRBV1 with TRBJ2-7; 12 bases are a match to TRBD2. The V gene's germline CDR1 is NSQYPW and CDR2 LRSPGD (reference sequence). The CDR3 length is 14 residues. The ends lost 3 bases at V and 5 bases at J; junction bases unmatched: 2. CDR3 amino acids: CTCSARDWGDEQYF. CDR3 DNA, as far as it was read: TGCACCTGCAGTGCCCGGGACTGGGGGGATGAACAGTAC.

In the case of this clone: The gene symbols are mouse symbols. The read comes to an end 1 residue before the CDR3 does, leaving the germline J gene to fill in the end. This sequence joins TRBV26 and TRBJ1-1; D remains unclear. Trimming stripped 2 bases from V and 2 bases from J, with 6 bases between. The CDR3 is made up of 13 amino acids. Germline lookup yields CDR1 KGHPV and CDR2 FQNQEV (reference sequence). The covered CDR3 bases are TGTGCCAGCAGTCTGAACAGTAACACAGAAGTCTTC. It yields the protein CASSLNSNTEVF. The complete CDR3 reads CASSLNSNTEVFF.

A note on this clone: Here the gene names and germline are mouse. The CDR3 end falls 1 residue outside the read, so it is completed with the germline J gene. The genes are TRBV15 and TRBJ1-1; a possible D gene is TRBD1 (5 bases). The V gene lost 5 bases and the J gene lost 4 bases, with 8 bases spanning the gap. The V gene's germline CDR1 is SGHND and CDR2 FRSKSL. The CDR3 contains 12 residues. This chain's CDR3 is CASSMDTTEVFF. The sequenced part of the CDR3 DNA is TGTGCCAGCAGTATGGACACCACAGAAGTCTTC.

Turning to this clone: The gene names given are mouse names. The CDR3 bases that were read are TGTGCCAGCAGCTTGGGACTGGGGGGAAGTGCAGAAACGCTGTAT. It specifies CASSLGLGGSAETLY. In full, the CDR3 is CASSLGLGGSAETLYF. The rearrangement joins TRBV3 to TRBJ2-3; 12 nucleotides line up with TRBD2. The read falls 1 residue short of the CDR3 end, and the missing part is taken from the germline J gene. Per the germline V gene, CDR1 is SNHLY and CDR2 is FYNGKV (reference sequence). The ends lost 3 bases at V and 0 bases at J; junction bases unmatched: 1. The CDR3 is 16 amino acids.

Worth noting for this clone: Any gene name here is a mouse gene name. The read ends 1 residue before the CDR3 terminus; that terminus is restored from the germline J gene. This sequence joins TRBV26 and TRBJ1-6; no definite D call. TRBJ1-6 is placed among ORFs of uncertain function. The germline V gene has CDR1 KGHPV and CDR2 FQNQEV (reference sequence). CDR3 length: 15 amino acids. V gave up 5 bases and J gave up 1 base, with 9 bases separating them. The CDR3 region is CASSTTWSYNSPLYF. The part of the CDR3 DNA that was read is TGTGCCAGCAGTACGACGTGGTCCTATAATTCGCCCCTCTAC.

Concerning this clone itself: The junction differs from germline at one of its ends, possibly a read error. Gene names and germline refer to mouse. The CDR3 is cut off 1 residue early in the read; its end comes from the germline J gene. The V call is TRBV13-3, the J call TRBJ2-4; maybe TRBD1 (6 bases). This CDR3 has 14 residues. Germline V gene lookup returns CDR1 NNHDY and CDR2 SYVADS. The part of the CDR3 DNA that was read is TGTGCCAGCGGTGATGCTGGGACAAAAAACACCTTGTAC. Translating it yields CASGDAGTKNTLY. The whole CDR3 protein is CASGDAGTKNTLYF.

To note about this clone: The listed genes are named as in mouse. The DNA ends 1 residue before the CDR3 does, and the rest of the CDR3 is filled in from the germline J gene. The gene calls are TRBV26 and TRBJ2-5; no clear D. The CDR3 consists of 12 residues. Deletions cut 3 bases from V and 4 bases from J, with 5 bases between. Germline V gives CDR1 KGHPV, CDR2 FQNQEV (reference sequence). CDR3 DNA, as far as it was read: TGTGCCAGCAGTCTCACAAAAGACACCCAGTAC. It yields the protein CASSLTKDTQY. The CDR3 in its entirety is CASSLTKDTQYF. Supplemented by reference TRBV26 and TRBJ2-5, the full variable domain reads NSKVIQTPRYLVKGQGQKAKMRCIPEKGHPVVFWYQQNKNNEFKFLINFQNQEVLQQIDMTEKRFSAECPSNSPCSLEIQSSEAGDSALYLCASSLTKDTQYFGPGTRLLVL.

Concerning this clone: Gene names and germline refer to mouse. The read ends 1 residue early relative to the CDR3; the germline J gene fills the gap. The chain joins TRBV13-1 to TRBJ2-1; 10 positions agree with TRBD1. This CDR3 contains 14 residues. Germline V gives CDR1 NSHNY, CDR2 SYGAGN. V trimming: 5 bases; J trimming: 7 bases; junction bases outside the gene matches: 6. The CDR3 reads CASSPGTGVAEQFF. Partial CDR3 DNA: TGTGCCAGCAGCCCCGGGACAGGGGTCGCTGAGCAGTTC.

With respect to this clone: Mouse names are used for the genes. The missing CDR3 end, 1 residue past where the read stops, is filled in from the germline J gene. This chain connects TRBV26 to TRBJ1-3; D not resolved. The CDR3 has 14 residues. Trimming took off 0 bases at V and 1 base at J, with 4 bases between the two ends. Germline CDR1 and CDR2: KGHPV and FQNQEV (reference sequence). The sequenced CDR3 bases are TGTGCCAGCAGTCTGTCCCTATCTGGAAATACGCTCTAT. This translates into CASSLSLSGNTLY. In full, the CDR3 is CASSLSLSGNTLYF.

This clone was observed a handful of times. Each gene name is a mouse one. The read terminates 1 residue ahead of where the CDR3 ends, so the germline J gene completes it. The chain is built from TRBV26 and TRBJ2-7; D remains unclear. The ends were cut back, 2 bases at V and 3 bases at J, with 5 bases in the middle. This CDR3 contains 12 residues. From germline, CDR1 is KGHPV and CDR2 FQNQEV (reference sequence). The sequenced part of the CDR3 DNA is TGTGCCAGCAGTCTGAACATCTATGAACAGTAC. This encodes CASSLNIYEQY. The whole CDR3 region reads CASSLNIYEQYF.

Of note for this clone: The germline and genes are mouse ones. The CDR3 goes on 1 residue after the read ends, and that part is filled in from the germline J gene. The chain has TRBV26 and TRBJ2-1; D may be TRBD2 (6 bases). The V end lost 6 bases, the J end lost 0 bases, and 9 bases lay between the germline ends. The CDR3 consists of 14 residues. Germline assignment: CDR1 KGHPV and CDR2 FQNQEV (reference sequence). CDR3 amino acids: CASSRDFNYAEQFF. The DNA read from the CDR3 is TGTGCCAGCAGCCGGGACTTTAACTATGCTGAGCAGTTC.

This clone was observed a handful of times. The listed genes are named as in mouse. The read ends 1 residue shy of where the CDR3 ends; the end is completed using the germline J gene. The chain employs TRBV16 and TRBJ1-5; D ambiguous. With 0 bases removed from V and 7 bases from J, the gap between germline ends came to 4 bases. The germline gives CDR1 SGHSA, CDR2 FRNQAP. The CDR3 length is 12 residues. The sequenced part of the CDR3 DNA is TGTGCAAGCAGCTTAGATCAACAGGCTCCGCTT. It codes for CASSLDQQAPL. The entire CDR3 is CASSLDQQAPLF.

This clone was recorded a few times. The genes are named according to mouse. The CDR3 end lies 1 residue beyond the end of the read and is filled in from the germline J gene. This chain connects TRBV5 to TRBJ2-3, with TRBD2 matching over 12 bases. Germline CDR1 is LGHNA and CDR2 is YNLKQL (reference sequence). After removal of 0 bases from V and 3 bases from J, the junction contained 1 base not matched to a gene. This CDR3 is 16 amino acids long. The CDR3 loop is CASSQEGTGGAETLYF. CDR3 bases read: TGTGCCAGCAGCCAAGAGGGGACTGGGGGGGCAGAAACGCTGTAT.

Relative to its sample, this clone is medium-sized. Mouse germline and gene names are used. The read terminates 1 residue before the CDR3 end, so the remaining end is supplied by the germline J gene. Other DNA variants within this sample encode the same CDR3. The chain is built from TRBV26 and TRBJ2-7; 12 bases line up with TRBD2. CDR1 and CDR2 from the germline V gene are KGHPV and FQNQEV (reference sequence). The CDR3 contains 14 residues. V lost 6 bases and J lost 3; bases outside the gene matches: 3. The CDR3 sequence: CASSRTGGGYEQYF. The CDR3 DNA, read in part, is TGTGCCAGCAGCCGGACTGGGGGGGGCTATGAACAGTAC.

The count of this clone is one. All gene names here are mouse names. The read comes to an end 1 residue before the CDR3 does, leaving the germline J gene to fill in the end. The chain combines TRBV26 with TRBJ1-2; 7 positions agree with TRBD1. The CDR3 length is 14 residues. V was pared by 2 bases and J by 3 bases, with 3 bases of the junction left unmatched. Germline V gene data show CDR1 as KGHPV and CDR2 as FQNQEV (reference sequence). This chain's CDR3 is CASSLRGGDSDYTF. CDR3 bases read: TGTGCCAGCAGTCTGAGAGGGGGCGACTCCGACTACACC.

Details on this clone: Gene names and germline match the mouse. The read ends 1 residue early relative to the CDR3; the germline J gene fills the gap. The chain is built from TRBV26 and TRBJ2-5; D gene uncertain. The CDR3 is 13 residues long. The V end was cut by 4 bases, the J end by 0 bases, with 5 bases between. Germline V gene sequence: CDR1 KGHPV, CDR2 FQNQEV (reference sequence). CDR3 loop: CASSRQNQDTQYF. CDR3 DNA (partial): TGTGCCAGCAGTCGTCAAAACCAAGACACCCAGTAC.

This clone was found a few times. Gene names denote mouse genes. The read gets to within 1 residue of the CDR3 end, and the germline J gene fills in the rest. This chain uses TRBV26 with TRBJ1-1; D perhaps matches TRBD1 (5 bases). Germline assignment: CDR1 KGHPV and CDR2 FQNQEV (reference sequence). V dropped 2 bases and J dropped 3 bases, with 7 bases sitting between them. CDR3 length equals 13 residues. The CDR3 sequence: CASSLGADTEVFF. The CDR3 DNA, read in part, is TGTGCCAGCAGTCTGGGGGCAGACACAGAAGTCTTC. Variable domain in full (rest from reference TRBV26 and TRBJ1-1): NSKVIQTPRYLVKGQGQKAKMRCIPEKGHPVVFWYQQNKNNEFKFLINFQNQEVLQQIDMTEKRFSAECPSNSPCSLEIQSSEAGDSALYLCASSLGADTEVFFGKGTRLTVV.

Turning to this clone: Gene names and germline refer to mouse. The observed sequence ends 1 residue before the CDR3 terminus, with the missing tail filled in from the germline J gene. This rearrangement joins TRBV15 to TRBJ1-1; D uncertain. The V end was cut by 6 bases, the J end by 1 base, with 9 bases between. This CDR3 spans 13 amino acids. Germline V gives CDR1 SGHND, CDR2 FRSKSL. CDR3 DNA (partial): TGTGCCAGCAGCTTTTCCGGGAACACAGAAGTCTTC. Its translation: CASSFSGNTEVF. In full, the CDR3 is CASSFSGNTEVFF.